The 17 T cell receptor beta chains listed next were all sequenced from one sample in a study of blood T cell repertoires in COVID-19. The method was immunoSEQ multiplex PCR; TCRdb's version includes in-frame clones alone and lacks a portion of them. Here the sample spans around 250,000 clones, 90% being singletons. The sample was PBMCs or T cells enriched from blood (not recorded which). The receptors were gathered from a woman in her 30s with acute COVID-19.

This sequence joins TRBV14 and TRBJ2-7; the match to TRBD2 covers 7 bases. The CDR3 totals 14 residues. Germline trimming cut 6 bases from V and 0 bases from J; bases unmatched to any gene: 5. Germline CDR1 is SGHDN and CDR2 is FVKESK. The CDR3 bases are TGTGCCAGCAGTGGCCGCGGGAGCTCCTACGAGCAGTACTTC. Residues: CASSGRGSSYEQYF.

This chain uses TRBV15 with TRBJ2-3, with D maybe TRBD2 (6 bases). Germline V CDR1 and CDR2: LNHNV, YYDKDF (reference sequence). CDR3 size: 15 residues. V lost 8 bases, J lost 4 bases, and 19 bases lay in between. CDR3 coding DNA: TGTGCCACCCGAGCGGGCTTGGAGTTGTCAGATACGCAGTATTTT. Translation: CATRAGLELSDTQYF.

V is TRBV6-5 and J is TRBJ1-1, with D possibly being TRBD1 (5 bases). The CDR3 sequence is 15 residues long. Germline CDR1 reads MNHEY; CDR2 reads SVGAGI. Trimming left V 5 bases short and J 10 bases short, with 23 bases between. The CDR3 nucleotides are TGTGCCAGCAGTAGCGGACAAGGCCTGGGGGAGGTAGCTTTCTTT. As protein: CASSSGQGLGEVAFF.

The chain is built from TRBV25-1 and TRBJ2-3, with D possibly being TRBD1 (5 bases). Between the trimmed V and J ends, which lost 7 bases and 0 bases, there was a span of 14 bases. There are 15 residues in the CDR3. Germline lookup yields CDR1 MGHDK and CDR2 SYGVNS. CDR3 sequence (DNA): TGTGCCAGCACCTCAGGAAGGACAAGCACAGATACGCAGTATTTT. Translating gives CASTSGRTSTDTQYF.

J is TRBJ1-4 and V is TRBV18, with 9 bases aligning to TRBD1. The CDR3 is made up of 16 amino acids. V lost 5 bases to trimming and J lost 5 bases; unmatched junction nucleotides: 9. The germline gives CDR1 KGHSH, CDR2 LQKENI. As DNA, the CDR3 is TGTGCCAGCTCAACCGGGACAGGGCCTCTAAATGAAAAACTGTTTTTT. Its translation is CASSTGTGPLNEKLFF. The full variable domain, with the rest looked up from reference TRBV18 and TRBJ1-4, is NAGVMQNPRHLVRRRGQEARLRCSPMKGHSHVYWYRQLPEEGLKFMVYLQKENIIDESGMPKERFSAEFPKEGPSILRIQQVVRGDSAAYFCASSTGTGPLNEKLFFGSGTQLSVL.

The chain recombines TRBV5-1 with TRBJ1-3, with 7 bases identical to TRBD1. The CDR3 is made up of 15 amino acids. V was pared by 0 bases and J by 4 bases, with 4 bases of the junction left unmatched. Germline V gene sequence: CDR1 SGHRS, CDR2 YFSETQ. The CDR3 coding sequence is TGCGCCAGCAGCTTGGGACAGGGCCTCGGAAACACCATATATTTT. This translates into CASSLGQGLGNTIYF.

This clone was seen just once. The chain couples TRBV7-8 to TRBJ2-1; possibly TRBD1 for D (5 bases). The ends were cut back, 3 bases at V and 0 bases at J, with 12 bases in the middle. The CDR3 covers 16 residues. CDR1 and CDR2 from the germline V gene are SGHVS and FQNEAQ. CDR3 in DNA: TGTGCCAGCAGCTTTTCTGGGGCACGCTCCTACAATGAGCAGTTCTTC. This sequence encodes CASSFSGARSYNEQFF.

The J gene is TRBJ2-3, the V gene TRBV7-7; 8 bases are shared with TRBD2. CDR1 is SSHAT, CDR2 FNYEAQ, per germline (reference sequence). V lost 5 bases, J lost 4 bases, and 8 bases stayed unmatched. The CDR3 runs to 15 residues. The DNA for the CDR3 is TGTGCCAGCAGCCCGGGGACTAGTGAGGCAGATACGCAGTATTTT. It is translated as CASSPGTSEADTQYF.

The rearrangement uses TRBV5-8 and TRBJ2-3; perhaps TRBD2 as D (5 bases). The V gene lost 0 bases and the J gene lost 4 bases, with 9 bases spanning the gap. The CDR3 extends over 14 amino acids. Per germline, CDR1 SGHTS and CDR2 YDEGEE. DNA of the CDR3: TGTGCCAGCAGCTTGGCTGGGCGGGCAGATACGCAGTATTTT. This sequence encodes CASSLAGRADTQYF.

The genes are TRBV5-1 and TRBJ2-7; no clear D. Germline V gene sequence: CDR1 SGHRS, CDR2 YFSETQ. The CDR3 extends over 18 amino acids. The ends were cut back, 1 base at V and 2 bases at J, with 22 bases in the middle. The CDR3 DNA follows: TGCGCCAGCAGCTTGTTTATCGGTGCAAAAGAACCTACCTACGAGCAGTACTTC. Protein sequence: CASSLFIGAKEPTYEQYF. The full variable domain, its missing parts supplied by reference TRBV5-1 and TRBJ2-7, is KAGVTQTPRYLIKTRGQQVTLSCSPISGHRSVSWYQQTPGQGLQFLFEYFSETQRNKGNFPGRFSGRQFSNSRSEMNVSTLELGDSALYLCASSLFIGAKEPTYEQYFGPGTRLTVT.

This clone was recorded only once. The gene calls are TRBV29-1 and TRBJ2-1, with TRBD2 identical over 8 bases. J lost 4 bases, V lost 0 bases, and 2 bases had no gene match. Germline CDR1 and CDR2: SQVTM and ANQGSEA. There are 14 residues in the CDR3. The CDR3 DNA reads TGCAGCGTTGAAGATAGCGGGATATACAATGAGCAGTTCTTC. Encoded protein: CSVEDSGIYNEQFF.

This clone turned up a few times. The rearrangement links TRBV5-5 to TRBJ1-1, with D possibly being TRBD1 (5 bases). The germline V gene encodes CDR1 SGHKS and CDR2 YYEKEE (reference sequence). Trimming took off 1 base at V and 4 bases at J, with 8 bases between the two ends. This CDR3 is built from 13 residues. The CDR3 sequence: CASSLYRGTEAFF. The DNA for the CDR3 is TGTGCCAGCAGCTTGTATAGGGGCACTGAAGCTTTCTTT.

The J gene is TRBJ1-1, the V gene TRBV12-3 or TRBV12-4; TRBD1 might be the D (6 bases). The CDR3 loop spans 13 amino acids. Trimming took off 6 bases at V and 1 base at J, with 9 bases between the two ends. The CDR3 spells CASRNRENTEAFF. In DNA form, the CDR3 reads TGTGCCAGCAGAAACAGGGAGAACACTGAAGCTTTCTTT.

This clone was observed once. The V and J genes are TRBV5-1 and TRBJ2-3, with 7 bases lining up with TRBD1. The CDR3 totals 16 residues. Germline V lookup: CDR1 SGHRS, CDR2 YFSETQ. With V trimmed by 4 bases and J by 6 bases, 14 bases remained unmatched. In DNA form, the CDR3 reads TGCGCCAGCAGCCCGACTGACAGGGCGTTGTCGGATACGCAGTATTTT. Translated: CASSPTDRALSDTQYF.

On this clone: This sample includes further DNA sequences coding for the same CDR3. The chain is built from TRBV7-2 and TRBJ1-1, with D hard to call. Germline-derived CDR1 and CDR2 are SGHTA and FQGNSA. Trimming removed 1 base at V and 1 base at J, with 4 bases between. This CDR3 region has 13 residues. As DNA, the CDR3 is TGTGCCAGCAGCTTAGGACAGAACACTGAAGCTTTCTTT. Residues: CASSLGQNTEAFF. The entire variable domain, with the rest obtained from reference TRBV7-2 and TRBJ1-1, is as follows: GAGVSQSPSNKVTEKGKDVELRCDPISGHTALYWYRQSLGQGLEFLIYFQGNSAPDKSGLPSDRFSAERTGGSVSTLTIQRTQQEDSAVYLCASSLGQNTEAFFGQGTRLTVV.

This chain connects TRBV5-1 to TRBJ2-7; 13 positions match TRBD2. The CDR3 extends over 15 amino acids. The germline gives CDR1 SGHRS, CDR2 YFSETQ. V was pared by 4 bases and J by 3 bases, with 4 bases of the junction left unmatched. The CDR3 DNA reads TGCGCCAGCAGCGAGGGGACTAGCGGGATCTACGAGCAGTACTTC. Amino acid sequence: CASSEGTSGIYEQYF.

J is TRBJ2-7 and V is TRBV7-9; 7 bases match TRBD1. Germline V gene data show CDR1 as SEHNR and CDR2 as FQNEAQ (reference sequence). The trim removed 0 bases at V and 1 base at J, leaving 3 bases unmatched. The CDR3 has 15 residues. Here the CDR3 reads CASSLATGVSYEQYF. Written as DNA, the CDR3 is TGTGCCAGCAGCTTAGCCACAGGGGTATCCTACGAGCAGTACTTC.